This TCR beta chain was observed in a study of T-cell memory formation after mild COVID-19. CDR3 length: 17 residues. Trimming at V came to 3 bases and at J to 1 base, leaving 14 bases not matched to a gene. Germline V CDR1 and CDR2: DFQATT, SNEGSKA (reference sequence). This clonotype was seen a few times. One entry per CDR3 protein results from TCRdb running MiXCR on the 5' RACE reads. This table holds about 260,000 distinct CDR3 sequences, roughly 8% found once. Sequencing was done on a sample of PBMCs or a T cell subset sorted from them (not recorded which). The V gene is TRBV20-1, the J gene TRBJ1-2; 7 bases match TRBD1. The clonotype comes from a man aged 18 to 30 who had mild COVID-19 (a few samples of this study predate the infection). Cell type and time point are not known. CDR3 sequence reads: CSASWGSGQNLNYGYTF. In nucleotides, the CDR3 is TGCAGTGCTAGTTGGGGGTCGGGACAGAACCTTAACTATGGCTACACCTTC.